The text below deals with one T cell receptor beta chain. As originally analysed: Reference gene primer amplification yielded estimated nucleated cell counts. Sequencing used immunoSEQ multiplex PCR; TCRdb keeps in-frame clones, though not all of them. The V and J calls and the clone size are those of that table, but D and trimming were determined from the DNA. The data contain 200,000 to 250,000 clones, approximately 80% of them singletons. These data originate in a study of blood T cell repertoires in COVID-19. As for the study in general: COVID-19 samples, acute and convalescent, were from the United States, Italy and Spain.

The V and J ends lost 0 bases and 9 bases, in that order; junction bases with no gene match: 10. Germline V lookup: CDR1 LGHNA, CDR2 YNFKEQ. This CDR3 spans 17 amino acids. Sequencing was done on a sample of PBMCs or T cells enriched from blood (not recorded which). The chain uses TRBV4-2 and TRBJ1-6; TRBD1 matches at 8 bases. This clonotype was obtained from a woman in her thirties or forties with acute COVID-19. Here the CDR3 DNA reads TGTGCCAGCAGCCAAGATTATCCAGGGGGCGTCGGTTCACCCCTCCACTTT. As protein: CASSQDYPGGVGSPLHF.